This T cell receptor beta chain came from a study of blood T cell repertoires in COVID-19. The wider study: Nucleic acid was either cDNA or gDNA, and it came from T cells, B-cell-depleted T cells, or PBMCs.

Produced via immunoSEQ multiplex PCR; TCRdb's table is partial and in-frame only. The sample lists fewer than 350,000 clones; 85% were seen once. Cohort allocation depended upon clinical history that participants reported. The CDR3 extends over 17 amino acids. Losses at the gene ends were 6 bases for V and 2 bases for J; bases not matched to a gene: 10. The germline V gene has CDR1 MDHEN and CDR2 SYDVKM. The V and J genes are TRBV28 and TRBJ2-1, with 10 bases matching TRBD1. Specimen: PBMCs or T cells enriched from blood (not recorded which). This clonotype was sampled from a woman aged 30 to 39 who had been exposed to COVID-19. The CDR3: CASSPSSTGGAYNEQFF. For the CDR3, the DNA is TGTGCCAGCAGCCCGAGTTCGACAGGGGGCGCCTACAATGAGCAGTTCTTC.